The 3 T cell receptor beta chains in this list originate from one sample, sequenced in a study of T cell responses to AZD1222 COVID-19 vaccine. Profiling relied on immunoSEQ multiplex PCR, and the TCRdb table lists in-frame clones only, not all of them. The sample gives fewer than 110,000 clones, approximately 84% of which show up once; about 17% is in the top ten. This material consisted of peripheral blood, taken on day 0 of AZD1222 vaccination. Source of these receptors: an adult in good health.

This rearrangement joins TRBV30 to TRBJ1-3; no reliable D call. There are 16 residues in the CDR3. Deletions cut 1 base from V and 3 bases from J, with 16 bases between. From germline, CDR1 is GTSNPN and CDR2 SVGIG (reference sequence). CDR3 coding DNA: TGTGCCTGGAGTGGGGATGGTATGATTTATGGAAACACCATATATTTT. Translation gives CAWSGDGMIYGNTIYF. Looking up the rest from reference TRBV30 and TRBJ1-3 gives the full variable domain: SQTIHQWPATLVQPVGSPLSLECTVEGTSNPNLYWYRQAAGRGLQLLFYSVGIGQISSEVPQNLSASRPQDRQFILSSKKLLLSDSGFYLCAWSGDGMIYGNTIYFGEGSWLTVV.

The genes are TRBV21-1 and TRBJ2-7; the table calls TRBD2, which could not be checked here. TRBV21-1 is flagged as a pseudogene. The CDR3 runs to 16 residues. The CDR3 sequence: CASSKDGTSVFDEQYF. The CDR3 nucleotides are TGTGCCAGCAGCAAAGATGGGACTAGCGTTTTCGACGAGCAGTACTTC.

This chain joins TRBV11-3 and TRBJ2-3, with D unclear. Germline CDR1 and CDR2: SGHNT and YENEEA. CDR3 size: 13 residues. The V end lost 3 bases, the J end lost 2 bases, and 6 bases lay between the germline ends. In DNA form, the CDR3 reads TGTGCCAGCAGCTTCGCAGTCACAGATACGCAGTATTTT. It yields the protein CASSFAVTDTQYF.